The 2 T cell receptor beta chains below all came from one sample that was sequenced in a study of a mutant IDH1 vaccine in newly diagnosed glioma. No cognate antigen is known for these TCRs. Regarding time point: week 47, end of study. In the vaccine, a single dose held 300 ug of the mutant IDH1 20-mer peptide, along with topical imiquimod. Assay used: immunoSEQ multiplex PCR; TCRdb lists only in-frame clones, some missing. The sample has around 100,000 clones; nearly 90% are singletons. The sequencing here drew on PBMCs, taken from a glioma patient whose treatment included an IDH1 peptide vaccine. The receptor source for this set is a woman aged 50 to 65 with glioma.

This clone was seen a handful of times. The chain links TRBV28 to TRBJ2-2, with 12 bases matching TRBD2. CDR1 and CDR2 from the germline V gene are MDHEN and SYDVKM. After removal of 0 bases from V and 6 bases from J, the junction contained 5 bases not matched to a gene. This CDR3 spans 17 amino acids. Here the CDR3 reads CASSLWELAGGPGELFF. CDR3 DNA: TGTGCCAGCAGTTTATGGGAACTAGCGGGAGGACCCGGGGAGCTGTTTTTT.

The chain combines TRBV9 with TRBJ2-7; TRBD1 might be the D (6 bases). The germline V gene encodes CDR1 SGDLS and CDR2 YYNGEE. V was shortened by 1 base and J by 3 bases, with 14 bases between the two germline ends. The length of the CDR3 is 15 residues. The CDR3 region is CASSVSQGSGYEQYF. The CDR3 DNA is TGTGCCAGCAGCGTATCACAGGGAAGTGGCTACGAGCAGTACTTC.